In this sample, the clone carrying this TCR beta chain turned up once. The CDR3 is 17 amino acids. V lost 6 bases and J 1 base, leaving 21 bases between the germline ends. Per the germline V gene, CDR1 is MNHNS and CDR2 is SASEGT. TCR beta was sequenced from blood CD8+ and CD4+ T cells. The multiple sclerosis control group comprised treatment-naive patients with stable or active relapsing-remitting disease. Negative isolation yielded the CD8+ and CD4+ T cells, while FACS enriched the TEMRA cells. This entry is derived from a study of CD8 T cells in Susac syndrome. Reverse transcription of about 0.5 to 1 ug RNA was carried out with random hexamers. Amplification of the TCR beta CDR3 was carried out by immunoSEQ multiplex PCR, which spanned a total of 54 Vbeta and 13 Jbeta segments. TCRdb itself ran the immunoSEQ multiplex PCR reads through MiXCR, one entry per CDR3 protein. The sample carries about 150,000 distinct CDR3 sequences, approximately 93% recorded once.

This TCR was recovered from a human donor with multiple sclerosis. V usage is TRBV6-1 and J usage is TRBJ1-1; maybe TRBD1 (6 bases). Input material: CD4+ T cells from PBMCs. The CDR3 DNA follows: TGTGCCAGCAGCTTGTTGGGGTTCGGGGGCAGGAACACTGAAGCTTTCTTT. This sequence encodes CASSLLGFGGRNTEAFF.